A single sample gave rise to the 29 T cell receptor beta chains below, sequenced in a study of siplizumab effects on memory and regulatory T cells. TCRdb's copy holds only in-frame clones and misses some; the assay was immunoSEQ multiplex PCR. The table shows approximately 94,000 clones, with approximately 94% occurring only once. The sample comprised non-Treg CD4+ T cells sorted from blood. These receptors were collected from a human donor in good health.

This chain uses TRBV14 with TRBJ1-4, with unresolved D. Germline V lookup: CDR1 SGHDN, CDR2 FVKESK. The CDR3 totals 17 residues. With 1 base removed from V and 7 bases from J, the gap between germline ends came to 19 bases. The CDR3 DNA sequence: TGTGCCAGCAGCCAAGTTCCCCGGGGATCCGTCCTTGAAAAACTGTTTTTT. Translated, it gives CASSQVPRGSVLEKLFF.

The chain uses TRBV10-3 and TRBJ2-7, with TRBD1 as a possible D gene (6 bases). CDR3 size: 14 residues. Trimming cost V 10 bases and J 2 bases, with 18 bases left between them. Germline CDR1 ENHRY, CDR2 SYGVKD. The CDR3 spells CATTQGRDTYEQYF. For the CDR3, the DNA is TGTGCCACCACCCAAGGCAGGGACACCTACGAGCAGTACTTC.

This chain connects TRBV7-3 to TRBJ2-1; D is unclear. The germline V gene has CDR1 SGHTA and CDR2 FQGTGA. CDR3 length: 14 amino acids. The ends were cut back, 6 bases at V and 9 bases at J, with 18 bases in the middle. Written as DNA, the CDR3 is TGTGCCAGCAGACCCGGACGTGGGTCGGGTGAGCAGTTCTTC. Encoded protein: CASRPGRGSGEQFF.

The chain has TRBV15 and TRBJ2-3, with TRBD1 matching over 7 bases. J gave up 6 bases and V 2 bases, and 5 bases lay outside the gene matches. Germline V gives CDR1 LNHNV, CDR2 YYDKDF (reference sequence). This CDR3 spans 14 amino acids. For the CDR3, the DNA is TGTGCCACCAGCAGAAGGACAGGCAGGGATACGCAGTATTTT. This translates into CATSRRTGRDTQYF. The full variable domain, in which reference TRBV15 and TRBJ2-3 provide the parts outside the CDR3, is DAMVIQNPRYQVTQFGKPVTLSCSQTLNHNVMYWYQQKSSQAPKLLFHYYDKDFNNEADTPDNFQSRRPNTSFCFLDIRSPGLGDTAMYLCATSRRTGRDTQYFGPGTRLTVL.

The chain is built from TRBV6-1 and TRBJ1-1; D is ambiguous. Germline V gene sequence: CDR1 MNHNS, CDR2 SASEGT. Trimming took off 4 bases at V and 7 bases at J, with 10 bases between the two ends. CDR3 length: 12 amino acids. The CDR3 here is CASSVGMSEAFF. The CDR3 DNA sequence: TGTGCCAGCAGTGTGGGGATGAGTGAAGCTTTCTTT.

The sample holds one count of this clone. This chain uses TRBV6-1 with TRBJ1-2; a weak D match, TRBD1 (6 bases). Per the germline V gene, CDR1 is MNHNS and CDR2 is SASEGT. V lost 4 bases to trimming and J lost 4 bases, with 13 bases between them. The CDR3 length is 14 residues. In DNA form, the CDR3 reads TGTGCCAGCAGTGTATTGGGGGCCGGCTATGGCTACACCTTC. It codes for CASSVLGAGYGYTF.

The rearrangement joins TRBV12-5 to TRBJ1-5; 8 bases line up with TRBD1. CDR1 is LGHNT, CDR2 FRNRAP, per germline. J gave up 3 bases and V 6 bases, and 7 bases lay outside the gene matches. This CDR3 is 15 amino acids long. CDR3 nucleotide sequence: TGTGCTAGTGGCGAGGGACAGGCTGACAATCAGCCCCAGCATTTT. It codes for CASGEGQADNQPQHF.

This chain links TRBV19 with TRBJ1-5, with 7 bases fitting TRBD1. The CDR3 is made up of 17 amino acids. Germline V gene data show CDR1 as LNHDA and CDR2 as SQIVND (reference sequence). With V trimmed by 5 bases and J by 1 base, 11 bases remained unmatched. Here the CDR3 reads CASSFRSPGGSNQPQHF. The CDR3 DNA reads as TGTGCCAGTAGTTTCCGATCCCCAGGGGGGAGCAATCAGCCCCAGCATTTT.

J is TRBJ2-2 and V is TRBV27, with D tentatively TRBD2 (6 bases). The CDR3 has 15 amino acids. Germline V gives CDR1 MNHEY, CDR2 SMNVEV (reference sequence). V was cut by 6 bases and J by 0 bases, with 11 bases left in between. In DNA form, the CDR3 reads TGTGCCAGCAGACGTAGCGGAACGAACACCGGGGAGCTGTTTTTT. This encodes CASRRSGTNTGELFF.

The V call is TRBV18, the J call TRBJ1-1; D remains ambiguous. V was shortened by 2 bases and J by 2 bases, with 6 bases between the two germline ends. This CDR3 comprises 13 residues. Germline V lookup: CDR1 KGHSH, CDR2 LQKENI. In DNA, the CDR3 is TGTGCCAGCTCACCAAGGGTTAACACTGAAGCTTTCTTT. Amino acid sequence: CASSPRVNTEAFF.

This sequence joins TRBV7-9 and TRBJ2-7; 9 nucleotides line up with TRBD1. CDR3 length equals 15 residues. CDR1 and CDR2 from the germline V gene are SEHNR and FQNEAQ (reference sequence). V shed 5 bases, J shed 7 bases, and the junction held 12 bases outside the gene matches. CDR3 region: CASSQPGQGLEEQYF. The CDR3 DNA sequence: TGTGCCAGCAGCCAACCGGGACAGGGTTTGGAGGAGCAGTACTTC.

Comment on this clone: This specimen includes other DNA sequences encoding the same CDR3. V usage is TRBV7-8 and J usage is TRBJ1-2; 7 positions match TRBD1. V lost 4 bases and J lost 7; bases outside the gene matches: 6. This CDR3 is built from 13 residues. The germline V gene has CDR1 SGHVS and CDR2 FQNEAQ. As DNA, the CDR3 is TGTGCCAGCAGCTATGGACAGGCTTCTGGCTACACCTTC. It is translated as CASSYGQASGYTF.

The rearrangement links TRBV18 to TRBJ2-5; 7 bases fit TRBD1. Germline CDR1 KGHSH, CDR2 LQKENI. The length of the CDR3 is 16 residues. V lost 1 base, J lost 3 bases, and 8 bases stayed unmatched. CDR3 loop: CASSPRGQRVEETQYF. The CDR3 DNA sequence: TGTGCCAGCTCACCACGGGGACAGAGGGTCGAAGAGACCCAGTACTTC.

V gene TRBV9 combines with J gene TRBJ2-7; D gene ambiguous. The V gene's germline CDR1 is SGDLS and CDR2 YYNGEE. The CDR3 is 13 residues long. Trimming took 0 bases from V and 7 from J, leaving 11 bases between them. The CDR3 bases are TGTGCCAGCAGCGTAGGCCCCTCCGAGGAGCAGTACTTC. Translating it yields CASSVGPSEEQYF.

The CDR3 reads CATTFPGLAGGITTDTQYF. CDR3 bases: TGTGCCACTACGTTTCCGGGACTAGCGGGAGGAATTACCACAGATACGCAGTATTTT. This chain connects TRBV19 to TRBJ2-3; 15 nucleotides agree with TRBD2. J was trimmed by 2 bases and V by 10 bases; bases with no gene match: 16. This CDR3 region has 19 residues. Germline assignment: CDR1 LNHDA and CDR2 SQIVND (reference sequence).

The chain carries TRBV2 and TRBJ2-1; perhaps TRBD2 as D (6 bases). V was shortened by 8 bases and J by 3 bases, with 14 bases between the two germline ends. This CDR3 is built from 14 residues. The germline V gene encodes CDR1 SNHLY and CDR2 FYNNEI. CDR3 protein: CASEKGGDYNEQFF. DNA for the CDR3: TGTGCCAGCGAGAAGGGAGGCGACTACAATGAGCAGTTCTTC.

The V and J genes are TRBV11-3 and TRBJ2-5, with 7 bases matching TRBD2. This CDR3 has 14 amino acids. Germline V gives CDR1 SGHNT, CDR2 YENEEA. V lost 4 bases and J lost 6; bases outside the gene matches: 8. CDR3 region: CASSSTSSRQTQYF. The CDR3 bases are TGTGCCAGCAGCTCGACTAGCAGTAGGCAGACCCAGTACTTC.

The rearrangement joins TRBV5-6 to TRBJ2-3; 7 bases are shared with TRBD2. Per the germline V gene, CDR1 is SGHDT and CDR2 is YYEEEE. The CDR3 covers 17 residues. With 0 bases clipped from V and 1 base from J, the junction kept 8 bases outside the gene matches. The CDR3 region has the DNA TGTGCCAGCAGCTTGGCCGGGGAGGGCTCGGGCACAGATACGCAGTATTTT. Translation: CASSLAGEGSGTDTQYF.

The CDR3 DNA is TGTGCCAGCAGACTAGCGGGAGTCCATGAGCAGTTCTTC. Its translation is CASRLAGVHEQFF. The rearrangement links TRBV21-1 to TRBJ2-1; the table's D call, TRBD2, was not checked against the DNA. TRBV21-1 constitutes a pseudogene. CDR3 size: 13 residues.

The CDR3 protein is CASNPGLATDTQYF. The CDR3 DNA reads TGTGCCAGCAACCCGGGACTAGCGACAGATACGCAGTATTTT. V usage is TRBV7-9 and J usage is TRBJ2-3; 10 nucleotides line up with TRBD2. Germline V CDR1 and CDR2: SEHNR, FQNEAQ (reference sequence). CDR3 length: 14 amino acids. V lost 7 bases and J lost 3; bases outside the gene matches: 4. The variable domain in full, with the rest retrieved from reference TRBV7-9 and TRBJ2-3, is DTGVSQNPRHKITKRGQNVTFRCDPISEHNRLYWYRQTLGQGPEFLTYFQNEAQLEKSRLLSDRFSAERPKGSFSTLEIQRTEQGDSAMYLCASNPGLATDTQYFGPGTRLTVL.

CDR3 nucleotides: TGTGCCAGCAGTTACAGGAGGGGGGTCTCCTACGAGCAGTACTTC. Translating gives CASSYRRGVSYEQYF. J is TRBJ2-7 and V is TRBV6-5, with D perhaps TRBD1 or TRBD2 (6 bases each). Trimming took 2 bases from V and 0 from J, leaving 11 bases between them. The CDR3 has 15 residues. CDR1 and CDR2 from the germline V gene are MNHEY and SVGAGI.

The V gene is TRBV19, the J gene TRBJ1-5; D call uncertain. CDR3 length equals 14 residues. V shed 5 bases and J shed 2 bases, with 10 bases lying between them. Germline CDR1 reads LNHDA; CDR2 reads SQIVND (reference sequence). The CDR3 DNA reads as TGTGCCAGTAGTGGGCCTTCGGGCAATCAGCCCCAGCATTTT. Protein: CASSGPSGNQPQHF.

This rearrangement joins TRBV15 to TRBJ1-2; 12 bases are a match to TRBD1. The V gene end was trimmed by 1 base and the J gene end by 8 bases; junction bases not matched to a gene: 8. Germline assignment: CDR1 LNHNV and CDR2 YYDKDF (reference sequence). The CDR3 loop spans 16 amino acids. CDR3 DNA: TGTGCCACCAGCAGAGCCCGGGGACAGGGGGCTCACGGCTACACCTTC. Translation gives CATSRARGQGAHGYTF.

This chain links TRBV30 with TRBJ2-7; D call uncertain. The CDR3 extends over 14 amino acids. Trimming took 1 base from V and 4 from J, leaving 14 bases between them. CDR1 is GTSNPN and CDR2 is SVGIG in the germline V gene (reference sequence). The CDR3 bases are TGTGCCTGGAGTGCCCCCTTCTTCGGGTACGAGCAGTACTTC. As protein: CAWSAPFFGYEQYF.

This chain joins TRBV20-1 and TRBJ2-1; D unresolved. Trimming took off 6 bases at V and 5 bases at J, with 8 bases between the two ends. Germline CDR1 is DFQATT and CDR2 is SNEGSKA (reference sequence). The CDR3 extends over 11 amino acids. CDR3 bases: TGCAGTGCAAGACAACACAATGAGCAGTTCTTC. Protein: CSARQHNEQFF.

This clone showed up just once. The chain uses TRBV28 and TRBJ2-6; possible D gene TRBD1, 6 bases. V was clipped by 6 bases and J by 1 base, with 22 bases between them. Germline values: CDR1 MDHEN, CDR2 SYDVKM. The CDR3 consists of 19 residues. This CDR3 reads CASRQGQRVAPSGANVLTF. The CDR3 DNA reads as TGTGCCAGCAGACAGGGACAAAGGGTAGCTCCGTCTGGGGCCAACGTCCTGACTTTC. The complete variable domain, with remaining parts taken from reference TRBV28 and TRBJ2-6, reads DVKVTQSSRYLVKRTGEKVFLECVQDMDHENMFWYRQDPGLGLRLIYFSYDVKMKEKGDIPEGYSVSREKKERFSLILESASTNQTSMYLCASRQGQRVAPSGANVLTFGAGSRLTVL.

The V call is TRBV28, the J call TRBJ2-1; TRBD1 matches at 8 bases. Germline CDR1 is MDHEN and CDR2 is SYDVKM. V was clipped by 2 bases and J by 4 bases; unmatched bases: 4. CDR3 size: 15 residues. The chain's CDR3 is CASSLRGQAYNEQFF. In nucleotides, the CDR3 is TGTGCCAGCAGTTTACGGGGACAGGCTTACAATGAGCAGTTCTTC.

Points on this clone: Additional DNA sequences in this sample encode the identical CDR3. The rearrangement links TRBV7-8 to TRBJ2-5, with 10 bases aligning to TRBD1. The CDR3 has 14 amino acids. Per germline, CDR1 SGHVS and CDR2 FQNEAQ. Trimming at V came to 5 bases and at J to 2 bases, leaving 2 bases not matched to a gene. The CDR3 nucleotides are TGTGCCAGCAGCGTGGACAGGGGGCAAGAGACCCAGTACTTC. Amino acid sequence: CASSVDRGQETQYF.

The V gene is TRBV15, the J gene TRBJ2-3; maybe TRBD2 (6 bases). CDR1 is LNHNV, CDR2 YYDKDF, per germline (reference sequence). V lost 1 base and J 7 bases, leaving 12 bases between the germline ends. CDR3 size: 14 residues. CDR3 sequence reads: CATSRGLEGNTQYF. CDR3 nucleotide sequence: TGTGCCACCAGCAGAGGTTTGGAGGGTAATACGCAGTATTTT.